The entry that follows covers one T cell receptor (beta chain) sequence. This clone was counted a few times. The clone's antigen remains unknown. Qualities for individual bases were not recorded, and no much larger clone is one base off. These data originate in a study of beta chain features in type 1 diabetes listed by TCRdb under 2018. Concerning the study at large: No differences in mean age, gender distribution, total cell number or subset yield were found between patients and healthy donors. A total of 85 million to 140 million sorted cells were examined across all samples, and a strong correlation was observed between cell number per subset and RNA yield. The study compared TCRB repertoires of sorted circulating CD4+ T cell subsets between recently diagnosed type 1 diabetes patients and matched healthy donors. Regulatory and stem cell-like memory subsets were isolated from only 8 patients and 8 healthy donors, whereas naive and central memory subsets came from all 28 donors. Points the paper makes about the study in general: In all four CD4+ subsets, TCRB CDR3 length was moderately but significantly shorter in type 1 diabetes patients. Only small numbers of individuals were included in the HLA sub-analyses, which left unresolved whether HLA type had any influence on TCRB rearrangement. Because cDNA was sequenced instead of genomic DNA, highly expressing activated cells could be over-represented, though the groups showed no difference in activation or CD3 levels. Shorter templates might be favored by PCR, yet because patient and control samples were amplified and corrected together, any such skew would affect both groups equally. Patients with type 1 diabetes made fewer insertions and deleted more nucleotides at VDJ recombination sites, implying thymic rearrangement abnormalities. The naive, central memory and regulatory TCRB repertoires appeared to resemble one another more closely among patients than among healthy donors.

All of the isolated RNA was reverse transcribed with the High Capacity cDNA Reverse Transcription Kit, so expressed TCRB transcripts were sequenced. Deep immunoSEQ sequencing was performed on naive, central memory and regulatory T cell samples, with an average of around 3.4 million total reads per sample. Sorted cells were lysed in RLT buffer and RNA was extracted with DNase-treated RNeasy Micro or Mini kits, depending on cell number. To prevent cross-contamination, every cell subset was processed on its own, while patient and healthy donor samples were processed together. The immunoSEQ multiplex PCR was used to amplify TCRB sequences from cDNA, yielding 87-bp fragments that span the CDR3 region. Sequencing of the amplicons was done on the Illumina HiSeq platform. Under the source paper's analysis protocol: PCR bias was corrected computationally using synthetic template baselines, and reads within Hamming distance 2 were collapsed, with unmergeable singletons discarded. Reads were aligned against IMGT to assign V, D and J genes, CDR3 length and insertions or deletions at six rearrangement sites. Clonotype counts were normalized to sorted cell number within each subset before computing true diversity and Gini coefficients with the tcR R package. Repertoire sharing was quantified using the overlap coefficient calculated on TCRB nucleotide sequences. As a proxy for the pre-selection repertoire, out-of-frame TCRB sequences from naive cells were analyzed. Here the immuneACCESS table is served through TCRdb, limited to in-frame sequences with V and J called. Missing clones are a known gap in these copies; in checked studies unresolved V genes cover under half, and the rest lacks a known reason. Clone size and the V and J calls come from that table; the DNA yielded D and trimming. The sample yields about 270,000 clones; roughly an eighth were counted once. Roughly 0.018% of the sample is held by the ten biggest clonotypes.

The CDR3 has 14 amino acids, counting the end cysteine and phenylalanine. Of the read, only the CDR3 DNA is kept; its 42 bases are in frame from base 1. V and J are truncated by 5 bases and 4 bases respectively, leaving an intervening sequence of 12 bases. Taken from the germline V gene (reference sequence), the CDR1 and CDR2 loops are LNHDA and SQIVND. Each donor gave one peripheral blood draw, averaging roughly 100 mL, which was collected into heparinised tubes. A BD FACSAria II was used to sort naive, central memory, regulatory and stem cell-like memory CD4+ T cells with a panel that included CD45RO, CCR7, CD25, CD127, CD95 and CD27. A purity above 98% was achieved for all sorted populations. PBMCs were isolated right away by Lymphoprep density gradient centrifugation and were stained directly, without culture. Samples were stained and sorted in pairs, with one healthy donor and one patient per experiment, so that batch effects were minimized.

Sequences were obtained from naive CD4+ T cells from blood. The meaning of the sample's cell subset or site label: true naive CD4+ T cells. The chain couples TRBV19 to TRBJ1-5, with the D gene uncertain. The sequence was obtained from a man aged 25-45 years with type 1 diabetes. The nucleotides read TGTGCCAGTAGTCCTCAGGCGGGTAATCAGCCCCAGCATTTT. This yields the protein CASSPQAGNQPQHF.